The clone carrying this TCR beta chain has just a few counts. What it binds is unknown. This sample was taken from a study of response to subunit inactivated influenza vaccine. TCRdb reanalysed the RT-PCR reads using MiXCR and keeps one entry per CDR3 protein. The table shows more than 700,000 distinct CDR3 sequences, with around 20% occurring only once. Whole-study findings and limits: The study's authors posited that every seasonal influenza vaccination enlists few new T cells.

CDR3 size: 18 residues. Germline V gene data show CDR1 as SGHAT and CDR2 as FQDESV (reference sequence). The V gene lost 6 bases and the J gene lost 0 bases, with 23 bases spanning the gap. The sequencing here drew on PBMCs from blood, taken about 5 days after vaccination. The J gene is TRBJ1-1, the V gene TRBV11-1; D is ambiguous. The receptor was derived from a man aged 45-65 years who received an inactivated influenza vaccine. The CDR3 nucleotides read TGTGCCAGCAGGTCAAACCACGCCCAGAGGAACATGAACACTGAAGCTTTCTTT. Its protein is CASRSNHAQRNMNTEAFF.